This record concerns one TCR beta chain sequence. This specimen comes from a study of blood T cell repertoires in COVID-19. For the study at large: Both acute and convalescent COVID-19 samples were obtained from the United States, Italy and Spain. Sources were T cells, B-cell-depleted T cells, or PBMCs; the material itself was cDNA or gDNA.

In the source study's methods: By means of reference gene primer amplification, nucleated cell counts were estimated. Produced via immunoSEQ multiplex PCR; TCRdb's table is partial and in-frame only. Clone size and the V and J calls come from that table; the DNA yielded D and trimming. The sample consists of about 250,000 clones, 70% to 90% of them appearing once. The V and J ends lost 3 bases and 9 bases, in that order; junction bases with no gene match: 9. The CDR3 extends over 15 amino acids. Germline CDR1 is DFQATT and CDR2 is SNEGSKA (reference sequence). The specimen was peripheral blood. This chain joins TRBV20-1 and TRBJ2-1, with 12 bases fitting TRBD2. The receptor's source is a young man with active or convalescent COVID-19. The chain's CDR3 is CSASRLAGANGEQFF. The CDR3 nucleotides are TGCAGTGCTAGTAGACTAGCGGGAGCCAACGGTGAGCAGTTCTTC.